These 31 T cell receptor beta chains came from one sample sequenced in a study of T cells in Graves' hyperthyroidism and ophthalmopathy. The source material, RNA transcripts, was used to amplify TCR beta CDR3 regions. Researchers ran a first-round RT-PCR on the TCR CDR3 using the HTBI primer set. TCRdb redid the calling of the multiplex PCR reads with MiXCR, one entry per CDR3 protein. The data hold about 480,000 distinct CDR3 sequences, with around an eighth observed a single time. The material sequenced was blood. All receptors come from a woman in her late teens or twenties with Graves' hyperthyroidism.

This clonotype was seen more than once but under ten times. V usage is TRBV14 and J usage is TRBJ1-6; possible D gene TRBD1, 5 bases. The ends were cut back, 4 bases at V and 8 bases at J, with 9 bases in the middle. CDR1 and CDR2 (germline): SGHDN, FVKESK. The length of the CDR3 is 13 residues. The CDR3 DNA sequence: TGTGCCAGCAGCCCGCAGGGCTATTCACCCCTCCACTTT. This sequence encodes CASSPQGYSPLHF.

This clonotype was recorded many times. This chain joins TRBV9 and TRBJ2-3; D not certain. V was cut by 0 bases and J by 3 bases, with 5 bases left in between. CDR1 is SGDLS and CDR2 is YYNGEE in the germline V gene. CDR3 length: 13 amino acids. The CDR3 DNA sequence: TGTGCCAGCAGCGTAGACGTAACAGATACGCAGTATTTT. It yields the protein CASSVDVTDTQYF.

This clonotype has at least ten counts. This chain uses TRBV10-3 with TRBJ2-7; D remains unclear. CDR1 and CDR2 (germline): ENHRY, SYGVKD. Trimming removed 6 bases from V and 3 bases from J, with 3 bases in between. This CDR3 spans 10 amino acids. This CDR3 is CAIRGYEQYV. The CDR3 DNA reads TGTGCCATCAGGGGCTACGAGCAGTACGTC.

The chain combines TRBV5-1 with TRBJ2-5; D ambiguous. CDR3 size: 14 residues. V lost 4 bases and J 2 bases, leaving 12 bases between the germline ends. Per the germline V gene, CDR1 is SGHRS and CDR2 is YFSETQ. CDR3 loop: CASSSRIGQETQYF. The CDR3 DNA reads TGCGCCAGCAGCAGCCGTATTGGGCAAGAGACCCAGTACTTC.

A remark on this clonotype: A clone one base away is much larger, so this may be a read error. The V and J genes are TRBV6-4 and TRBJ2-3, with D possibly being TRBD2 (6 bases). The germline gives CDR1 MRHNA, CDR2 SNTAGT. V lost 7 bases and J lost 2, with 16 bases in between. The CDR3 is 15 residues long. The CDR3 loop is CASNPGTSFTDTQYF. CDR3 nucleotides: TGTGCCAGCAACCCCGGGACTTCCTTCACAGATACGCAGTATTTT.

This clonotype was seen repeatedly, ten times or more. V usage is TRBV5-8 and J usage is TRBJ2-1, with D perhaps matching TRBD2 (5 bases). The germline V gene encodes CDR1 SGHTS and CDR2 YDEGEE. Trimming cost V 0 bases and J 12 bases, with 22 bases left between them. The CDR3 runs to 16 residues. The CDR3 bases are TGTGCCAGCAGCTTGGCTGCATTTAACAGCCCAAGCGGGCAGTTCTTC. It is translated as CASSLAAFNSPSGQFF.

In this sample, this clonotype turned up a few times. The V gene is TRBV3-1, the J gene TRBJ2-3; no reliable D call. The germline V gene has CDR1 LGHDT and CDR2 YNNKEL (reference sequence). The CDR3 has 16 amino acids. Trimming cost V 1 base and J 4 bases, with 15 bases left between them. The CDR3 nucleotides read TGTGCCAGCAGCCAAGTAGGGATCGCAAGACCAGATACGCAGTATTTT. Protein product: CASSQVGIARPDTQYF.

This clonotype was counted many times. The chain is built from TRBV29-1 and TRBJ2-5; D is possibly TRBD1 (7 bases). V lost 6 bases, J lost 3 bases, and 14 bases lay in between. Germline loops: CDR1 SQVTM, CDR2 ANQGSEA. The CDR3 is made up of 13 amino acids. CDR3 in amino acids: CSVQGGWEETQYF. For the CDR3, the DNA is TGCAGCGTCCAGGGGGGCTGGGAAGAGACCCAGTACTTC.

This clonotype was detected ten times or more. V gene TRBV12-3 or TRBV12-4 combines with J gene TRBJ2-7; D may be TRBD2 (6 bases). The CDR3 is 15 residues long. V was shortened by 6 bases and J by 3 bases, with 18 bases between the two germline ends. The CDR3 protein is CASSSPRAGSYEQYF. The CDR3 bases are TGTGCCAGCAGCTCACCCCGTGCCGGGAGCTACGAGCAGTACTTC.

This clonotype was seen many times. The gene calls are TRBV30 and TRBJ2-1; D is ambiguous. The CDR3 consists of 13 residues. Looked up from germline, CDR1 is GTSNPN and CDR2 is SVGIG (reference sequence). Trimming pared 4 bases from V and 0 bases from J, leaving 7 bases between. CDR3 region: CAWNGYSYNEQFF. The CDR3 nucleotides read TGTGCCTGGAACGGATACTCCTACAATGAGCAGTTCTTC.

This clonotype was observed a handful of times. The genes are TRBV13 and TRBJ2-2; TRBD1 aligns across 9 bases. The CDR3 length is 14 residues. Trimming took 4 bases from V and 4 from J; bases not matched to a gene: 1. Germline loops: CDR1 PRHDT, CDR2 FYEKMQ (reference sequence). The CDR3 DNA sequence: TGTGCCAGCAGCTCGGACAGGGGCACCGGGGAGCTGTTTTTT. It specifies CASSSDRGTGELFF. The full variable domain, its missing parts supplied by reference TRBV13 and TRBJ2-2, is AAGVIQSPRHLIKEKRETATLKCYPIPRHDTVYWYQQGPGQDPQFLISFYEKMQSDKGSIPDRFSAQQFSDYHSELNMSSLELGDSALYFCASSSDRGTGELFFGEGSRLTVL.

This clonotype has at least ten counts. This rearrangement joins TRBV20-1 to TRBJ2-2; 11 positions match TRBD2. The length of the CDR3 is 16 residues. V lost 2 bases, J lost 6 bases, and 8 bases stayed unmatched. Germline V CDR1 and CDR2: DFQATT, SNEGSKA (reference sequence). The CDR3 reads CSARPTSGGHPGELFF. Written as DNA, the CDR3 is TGCAGTGCTAGACCCACTAGCGGGGGACACCCCGGGGAGCTGTTTTTT.

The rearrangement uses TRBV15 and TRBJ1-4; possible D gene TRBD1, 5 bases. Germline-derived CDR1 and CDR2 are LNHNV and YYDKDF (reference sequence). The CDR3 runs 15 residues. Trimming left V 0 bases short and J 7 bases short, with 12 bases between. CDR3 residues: CATSREGRESEKLFF. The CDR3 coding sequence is TGTGCCACCAGCAGAGAGGGCAGGGAGTCTGAAAAACTGTTTTTT.

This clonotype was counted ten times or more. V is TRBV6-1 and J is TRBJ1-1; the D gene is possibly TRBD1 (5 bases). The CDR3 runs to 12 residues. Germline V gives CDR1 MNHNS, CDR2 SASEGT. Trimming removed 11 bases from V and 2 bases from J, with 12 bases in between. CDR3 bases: TGTGCCCTGGCCGGGGACAACACTGAAGCTTTCTTT. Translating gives CALAGDNTEAFF.

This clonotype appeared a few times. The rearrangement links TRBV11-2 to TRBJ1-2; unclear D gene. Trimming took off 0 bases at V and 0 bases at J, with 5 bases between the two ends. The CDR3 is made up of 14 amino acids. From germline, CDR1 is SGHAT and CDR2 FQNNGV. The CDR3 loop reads CASSLDQTNYGYTF. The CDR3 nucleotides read TGTGCCAGCAGCTTAGATCAGACTAACTATGGCTACACCTTC.

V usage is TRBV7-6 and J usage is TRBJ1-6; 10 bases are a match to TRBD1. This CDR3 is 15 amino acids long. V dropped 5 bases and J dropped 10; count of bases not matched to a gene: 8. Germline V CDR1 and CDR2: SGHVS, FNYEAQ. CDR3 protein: CASSRFGQGGSPLHF. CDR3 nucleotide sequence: TGTGCCAGCAGCCGCTTTGGACAGGGGGGATCACCCCTCCACTTT.

In nucleotides, the CDR3 is TGCAGTGCTAGGGGGGGCGGAGCCTACAATGAGCAGTTCTTC. As protein: CSARGGGAYNEQFF. V and J are TRBV20-1 and TRBJ2-1; TRBD1 or TRBD2 may be the D gene (6 bases each). Germline CDR1 and CDR2: DFQATT and SNEGSKA (reference sequence). The CDR3 length is 14 residues. V was shortened by 3 bases and J by 2 bases, with 11 bases between the two germline ends.

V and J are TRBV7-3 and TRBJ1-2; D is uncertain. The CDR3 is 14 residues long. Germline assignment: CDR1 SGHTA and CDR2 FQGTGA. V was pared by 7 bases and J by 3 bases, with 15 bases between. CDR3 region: CASTFIKTDYGYTF. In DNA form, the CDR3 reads TGTGCCAGCACCTTTATCAAAACGGACTATGGCTACACCTTC. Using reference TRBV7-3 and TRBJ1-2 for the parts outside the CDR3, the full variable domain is GAGVSQTPSNKVTEKGKYVELRCDPISGHTALYWYRQSLGQGPEFLIYFQGTGAADDSGLPNDRFFAVRPEGSVSTLKIQRTERGDSAVYLCASTFIKTDYGYTFGSGTRLTVV.

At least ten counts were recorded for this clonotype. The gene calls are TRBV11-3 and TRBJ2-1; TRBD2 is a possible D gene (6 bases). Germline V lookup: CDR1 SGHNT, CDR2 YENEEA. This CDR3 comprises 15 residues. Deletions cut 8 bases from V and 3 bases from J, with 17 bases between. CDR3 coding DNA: TGTGCCAGCTCGCCAGCGGGTGATCTCTACAATGAGCAGTTCTTC. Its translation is CASSPAGDLYNEQFF.

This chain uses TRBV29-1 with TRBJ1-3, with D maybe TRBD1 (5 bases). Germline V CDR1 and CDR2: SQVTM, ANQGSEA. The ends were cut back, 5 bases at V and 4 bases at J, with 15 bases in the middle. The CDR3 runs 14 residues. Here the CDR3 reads CSVWEGSKGNTIYF. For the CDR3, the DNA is TGCAGCGTTTGGGAGGGGTCGAAAGGAAACACCATATATTTT.

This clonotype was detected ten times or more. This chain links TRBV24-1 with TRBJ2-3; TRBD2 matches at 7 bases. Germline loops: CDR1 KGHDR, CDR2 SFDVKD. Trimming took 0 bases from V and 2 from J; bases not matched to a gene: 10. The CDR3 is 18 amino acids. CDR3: CATSDLSSGAAPTDTQYF. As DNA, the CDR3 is TGTGCCACCAGTGATTTGTCTAGCGGTGCAGCCCCCACAGATACGCAGTATTTT.

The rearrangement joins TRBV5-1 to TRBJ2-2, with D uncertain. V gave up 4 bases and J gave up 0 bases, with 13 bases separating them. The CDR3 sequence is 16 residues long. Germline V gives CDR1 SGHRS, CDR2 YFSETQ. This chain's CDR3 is CASSLSTTSNTGELFF. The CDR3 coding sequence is TGCGCCAGCAGCCTCTCCACAACCTCGAACACCGGGGAGCTGTTTTTT.

CDR3 amino acids: CSAREAANGRPYF. The CDR3 DNA is TGCAGTGCTAGAGAGGCGGCTAACGGGCGACCGTATTTT. The V gene is TRBV20-1, the J gene TRBJ2-3, with D unclear. Trimming pared 0 bases from V and 14 bases from J, leaving 18 bases between. Germline V gene data show CDR1 as DFQATT and CDR2 as SNEGSKA (reference sequence). The CDR3 loop spans 13 amino acids.

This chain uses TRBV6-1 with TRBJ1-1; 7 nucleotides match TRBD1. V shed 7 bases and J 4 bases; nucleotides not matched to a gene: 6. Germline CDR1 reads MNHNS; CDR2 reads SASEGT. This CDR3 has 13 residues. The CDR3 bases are TGTGCCAGCATAGCGACAGGGTCCACTGAAGCTTTCTTT. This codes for CASIATGSTEAFF.

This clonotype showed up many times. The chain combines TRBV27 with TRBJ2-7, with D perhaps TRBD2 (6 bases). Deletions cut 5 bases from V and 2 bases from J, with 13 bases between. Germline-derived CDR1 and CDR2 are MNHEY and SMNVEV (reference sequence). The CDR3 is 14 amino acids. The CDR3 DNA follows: TGTGCCAGCAGTCCATCCCCGGGAGCCTACGAGCAGTACTTC. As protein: CASSPSPGAYEQYF.

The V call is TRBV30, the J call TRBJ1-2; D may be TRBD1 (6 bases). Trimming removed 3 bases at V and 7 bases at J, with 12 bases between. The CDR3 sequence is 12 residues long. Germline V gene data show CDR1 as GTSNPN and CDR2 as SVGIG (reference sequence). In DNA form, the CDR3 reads TGTGCCTGGAGCCCGGGGGCTGGTGGCTACACCTTC. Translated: CAWSPGAGGYTF.

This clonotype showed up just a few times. CDR3 nucleotide sequence: TGTGCCAGCAGCCCACCCCGGGGTGGAACTGAAGCTTTCTTT. It translates to CASSPPRGGTEAFF. The chain employs TRBV5-4 and TRBJ1-1; no clear D gene. V dropped 4 bases and J dropped 5 bases, with 15 bases sitting between them. Germline assignment: CDR1 SGHNT and CDR2 YYREEE (reference sequence). The length of the CDR3 is 14 residues.

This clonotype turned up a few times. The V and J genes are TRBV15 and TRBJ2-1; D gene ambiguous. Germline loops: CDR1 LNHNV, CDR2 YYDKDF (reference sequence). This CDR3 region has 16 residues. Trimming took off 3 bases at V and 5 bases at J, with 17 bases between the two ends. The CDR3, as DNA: TGTGCCACCAGCAGTGAGACTTCTCCGTGGGACAATGAGCAGTTCTTC. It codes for CATSSETSPWDNEQFF.

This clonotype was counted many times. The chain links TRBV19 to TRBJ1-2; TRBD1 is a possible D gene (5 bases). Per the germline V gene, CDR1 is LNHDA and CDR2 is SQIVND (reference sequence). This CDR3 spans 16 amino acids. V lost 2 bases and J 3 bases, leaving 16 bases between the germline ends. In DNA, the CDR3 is TGTGCCAGTAGTATAAACCCAGCAGGGCATCACTATGGCTACACCTTC. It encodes CASSINPAGHHYGYTF.

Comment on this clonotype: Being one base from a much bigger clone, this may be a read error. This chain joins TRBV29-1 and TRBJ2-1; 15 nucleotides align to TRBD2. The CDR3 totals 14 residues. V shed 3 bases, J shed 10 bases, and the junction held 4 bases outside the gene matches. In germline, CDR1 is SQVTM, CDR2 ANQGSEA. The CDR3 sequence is CSVEWTSGRGEQFF. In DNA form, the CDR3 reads TGCAGCGTTGAGTGGACTAGCGGGAGGGGCGAGCAGTTCTTC.

CDR3 residues: CASGDSSSPDTQYF. In nucleotides, the CDR3 is TGTGCTAGTGGCGACAGTTCTAGCCCAGATACGCAGTATTTT. The V gene is TRBV12-5, the J gene TRBJ2-3; D tentatively fits TRBD1 or TRBD2 (5 bases each). The CDR3 has 14 amino acids. V lost 6 bases and J 4 bases, leaving 14 bases between the germline ends. The germline V gene has CDR1 LGHNT and CDR2 FRNRAP.